The sequence of this T cell receptor beta chain was determined in a study of blood T cell repertoires in COVID-19. Whole-study context: T cells, B-cell-depleted T cells, or PBMCs supplied cDNA or gDNA.

V was pared by 0 bases and J by 7 bases, with 5 bases of the junction left unmatched. Germline CDR1 reads SGHRS; CDR2 reads YFSETQ. There are 14 residues in the CDR3. In this sample, this clone turned up a few times. Repertoires were generated with immunoSEQ multiplex PCR, while TCRdb's copy carries only in-frame clones and drops some. The sample holds 300,000 or so clones; more than 75% are singletons and the top ten take 1%. The chain carries TRBV5-1 and TRBJ1-1, with 8 bases identical to TRBD1. Sequenced input: peripheral blood. The sequence came from a man aged 45-65 years with active or convalescent COVID-19. The CDR3 here is CASSLVDRVGEAFF. CDR3 nucleotides: TGCGCCAGCAGCTTGGTGGACAGGGTGGGTGAAGCTTTCTTT.